This entry concerns a single T cell receptor beta chain. The target antigen is unknown. Trimming took off 0 bases at V and 4 bases at J, with 12 bases between the two ends. The CDR3 extends over 15 amino acids. CDR1 is SGDLS and CDR2 is YYNGEE in the germline V gene. These data are taken from a study of CD8 T cells in ankylosing spondylitis. Points from the study as a whole: Those disease-linked clones were CD8+; they were also relatively rare in peripheral blood. Reportedly, matched ankylosing spondylitis synovial fluid was significantly enriched for disease-linked clones.

TCRdb re-called the 5' RACE reads with MiXCR, one entry per CDR3 protein. The data hold roughly 150,000 distinct CDR3 sequences, with 30% to 40% observed a single time. The chain uses TRBV9 and TRBJ2-3; unclear D gene. This clonotype was sampled from a male donor with ankylosing spondylitis. Source material: synovial fluid, either unsorted or a sorted T cell fraction (not recorded which). CDR3 coding DNA: TGTGCCAGCAGCGTAGATGGTCCCCGGTCAGATACGCAGTATTTT. Translating gives CASSVDGPRSDTQYF.